This paragraph reports one T cell receptor beta chain. Its matching antigen is unknown. This sample was included in a study of cytomegalovirus exposure and HLA in healthy donors. Findings of the study overall: Segments of the TCR beta V type were, in most cases, productive about 87% or about 30% of the time in an earlier analysis. Later work found most CMV-associated TCR beta chains apparently HLA-restricted. No immune exposure information besides CMV serostatus was available.

Germline CDR1 and CDR2: SEHNR and FQNEAQ (reference sequence). V was trimmed by 5 bases and J by 2 bases, leaving 10 bases between them. The CDR3 spans 13 residues. Each of the donors was a healthy bone marrow donor. Both 60 Vbeta primers and 13 Jbeta primers went into the PCR. Clones were sequenced by immunoSEQ multiplex PCR, and TCRdb holds only the in-frame ones, with some missing. The sample consists of under 200,000 clones, around 80% of them appearing once. The TCR was taken from a man aged 40-49 years in good health and CMV-seronegative. The chain uses TRBV7-9 and TRBJ2-7; D gene uncertain. Material for sequencing was PBMCs. The CDR3 protein is CASSPTATYEQYF. CDR3 in DNA: TGTGCCAGCAGCCCCACAGCTACCTACGAGCAGTACTTC. The full variable domain, rest sourced from reference TRBV7-9 and TRBJ2-7, is DTGVSQNPRHKITKRGQNVTFRCDPISEHNRLYWYRQTLGQGPEFLTYFQNEAQLEKSRLLSDRFSAERPKGSFSTLEIQRTEQGDSAMYLCASSPTATYEQYFGPGTRLTVT.